The 7 T cell receptor beta chains presented below share a single source sample, sequenced in a study of T-cell reconstitution after alpha-beta-depleted transplantation in children. It was with unique molecular identifiers that the TCRbeta library was prepared. One entry per CDR3 protein, called by TCRdb with MiXCR from the PCR reads. Here the sample spans about 580,000 distinct CDR3 sequences, over 20% being singletons. The sample here was PBMCs, taken before TCRalphabeta/CD19-depleted stem cell transplant. The receptors derive from a boy under two years old with Wiskott-Aldrich syndrome, due to receive a stem cell transplant.

The sample holds a few counts of this clonotype. The CDR3 DNA follows: TGTGCCAGCAGCAAAGATTTAAGGGACATACTCCCGCAGTATTTT. This codes for CASSKDLRDILPQYF. J is TRBJ2-3 and V is TRBV21-1; no check of the table's D call, TRBD1, against the DNA was made. TRBV21-1 is annotated as a pseudogene. This CDR3 comprises 15 residues.

For this clonotype: The germline gene is not matched at one end of the junction; a read error may be the cause. The rearrangement links TRBV20-1 to TRBJ2-1; 7 bases line up with TRBD2. The CDR3 totals 16 residues. CDR1 DFQATT and CDR2 SNEGSKA come from the germline V gene (reference sequence). The CDR3 DNA reads TGCTGTGCTACCTCGCCTAGCGGAGGTCCTTACAATGAGCAGTTCTTC. This gives the protein CCATSPSGGPYNEQFF.

This clonotype came up a few times. The chain recombines TRBV29-1 with TRBJ2-7; D is perhaps TRBD2 (7 bases). V dropped 1 base and J dropped 5 bases, with 15 bases sitting between them. The CDR3 extends over 14 amino acids. Germline V lookup: CDR1 SQVTM, CDR2 ANQGSEA. The CDR3 protein is CSVEAWAGADEQYF. In DNA, the CDR3 is TGCAGCGTTGAAGCGTGGGCGGGGGCGGACGAGCAGTACTTC.

This clonotype was seen a handful of times. CDR3 in DNA: TGTGCCAGCAGTTTCAATTCGGGGGATGAGCAGTTCTTC. This sequence encodes CASSFNSGDEQFF. This sequence joins TRBV12-3 or TRBV12-4 and TRBJ2-1; D may be TRBD2 (6 bases). The CDR3 covers 13 residues. The V gene lost 3 bases and the J gene lost 8 bases, with 11 bases spanning the gap.

The sample holds a few counts of this clonotype. V gene TRBV6-1 combines with J gene TRBJ1-2; D is ambiguous. The germline V gene encodes CDR1 MNHNS and CDR2 SASEGT. CDR3 length equals 13 residues. The germline V and J ends were trimmed by 8 bases and 0 bases, with 10 bases remaining between them. The CDR3 loop is CASLGPANYGYTF. Here the CDR3 DNA reads TGTGCCAGCTTAGGGCCAGCTAACTATGGCTACACCTTC.

V is TRBV7-6 and J is TRBJ2-5; TRBD1 agrees at 9 bases. J gave up 5 bases and V 6 bases, and 19 bases lay outside the gene matches. In germline, CDR1 is SGHVS, CDR2 FNYEAQ. The CDR3 length is 18 residues. In DNA form, the CDR3 reads TGTGCCAGCAGTTCTAATGGGGGGACAGGGCTCCTCATCGAGACCCAGTACTTC. This encodes CASSSNGGTGLLIETQYF.

The V call is TRBV20-1, the J call TRBJ2-2; D gene ambiguous. This CDR3 is 17 amino acids long. Trimming left V 1 base short and J 1 base short, with 16 bases between. Per the germline V gene, CDR1 is DFQATT and CDR2 is SNEGSKA (reference sequence). DNA for the CDR3: TGCAGTGCTAGAGGTGCCGGTAGGACCCAGAACACCGGGGAGCTGTTTTTT. It codes for CSARGAGRTQNTGELFF.